This T cell receptor beta chain was identified during a study of CD8+ T cells in alopecia areata. In the study overall: For the treated group, dosing was oral tofacitinib at 5 to 10 mg twice daily. Tofacitinib dosing lasted 6 to 18 months, which was then followed by 6 months off drug. Severity of treated patients was scored by affected scalp percentage.

Study conclusions and caveats: Scalp and blood retained many expanded lesional clones during tofacitinib.

In each case, RNA was isolated and then reverse transcribed into cDNA as the sequencing template. The method was immunoSEQ multiplex PCR; TCRdb's version includes in-frame clones alone and lacks a portion of them. The sample has roughly 6,600 clones; around 65% are singletons. Looked up from germline, CDR1 is SGHRS and CDR2 is YFSETQ. The CDR3 is 15 residues long. Trimming took 3 bases from V and 2 from J, leaving 15 bases between them. Treatment of the sample: oral pan-JAK inhibitor, 5-10 mg twice daily. From alopecia areata patients, lesional scalp punch biopsies and peripheral blood were collected. Of note for this clone: Its cognate antigen is unknown. The sample carries other DNA sequences with the same CDR3.

The chain is built from TRBV5-1 and TRBJ2-7; tentatively, D is TRBD1 or TRBD2 (5 bases each). This receptor was identified in a human donor with alopecia areata. Material: skin, obtained at week 4, from a patient treated with tofacitinib. The CDR3 region has the DNA TGCGCCAGCAGCTATAACGACAGAGGGACCTACGAGCAGTACTTC. Amino acids: CASSYNDRGTYEQYF.